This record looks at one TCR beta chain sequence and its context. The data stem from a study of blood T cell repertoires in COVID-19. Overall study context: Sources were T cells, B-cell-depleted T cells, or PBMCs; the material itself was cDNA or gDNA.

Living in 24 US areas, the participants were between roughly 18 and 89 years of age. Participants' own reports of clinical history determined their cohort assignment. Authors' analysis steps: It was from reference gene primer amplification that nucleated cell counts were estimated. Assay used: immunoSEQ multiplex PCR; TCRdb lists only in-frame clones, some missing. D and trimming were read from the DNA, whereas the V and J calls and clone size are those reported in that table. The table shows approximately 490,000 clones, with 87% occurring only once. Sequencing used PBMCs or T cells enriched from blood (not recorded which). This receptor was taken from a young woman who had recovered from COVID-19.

DNA of the CDR3: TGTGCCTGGAGTGTAGGCGGGGGGTTCTACAATGAGCAGTTCTTC. Translated, it gives CAWSVGGGFYNEQFF. The chain links TRBV30 to TRBJ2-1, with 8 bases fitting TRBD2. Germline V lookup: CDR1 GTSNPN, CDR2 SVGIG (reference sequence). Unmatched junction bases numbered 4, after V lost 0 bases and J lost 3 bases. This CDR3 is built from 15 residues.